The 14 T cell receptor beta chains below come from one sample, sequenced in a study of cytomegalovirus exposure and HLA in healthy donors. Primers: 60 Vbeta forward and 13 Jbeta reverse. TCRdb keeps only in-frame clones here, not all; method: immunoSEQ multiplex PCR. The profile shows about 32,000 clones, 84% of them singletons. Sequencing input: PBMCs. Receptors were obtained from a woman under 30 in good health and CMV-seronegative.

The table lists this clone with a count of one. V gene TRBV19 combines with J gene TRBJ2-7, with 10 bases matching TRBD2. The germline gives CDR1 LNHDA, CDR2 SQIVND (reference sequence). Losses at the gene ends were 5 bases for V and 4 bases for J; bases not matched to a gene: 5. This CDR3 region has 14 residues. The CDR3 DNA reads as TGTGCCAGTAGTGCCTCTAGCGGGGGTTACGAGCAGTACTTC. This gives the protein CASSASSGGYEQYF.

The chain has TRBV19 and TRBJ1-6, with 11 positions matching TRBD1. The V and J ends lost 7 bases and 7 bases, in that order; junction bases with no gene match: 3. CDR3 length: 14 residues. The germline V gene has CDR1 LNHDA and CDR2 SQIVND (reference sequence). CDR3 amino acids: CASTRDRGNSPLHF. DNA for the CDR3: TGTGCCAGTACCCGGGACAGGGGGAATTCACCCCTCCACTTT.

V gene TRBV6-5 combines with J gene TRBJ2-7; D might be TRBD1 (6 bases). The germline V gene has CDR1 MNHEY and CDR2 SVGAGI. The ends were cut back, 4 bases at V and 3 bases at J, with 13 bases in the middle. CDR3 length: 14 amino acids. In DNA form, the CDR3 reads TGTGCCAGCAGTTTAACGGGACACCACTACGAGCAGTACTTC. It is translated as CASSLTGHHYEQYF.

The J gene is TRBJ2-5, the V gene TRBV6-1; TRBD2 might be the D (6 bases). Near its end, the DNA agrees better with TRBJ2-7, so the J call may be wrong. The length of the CDR3 is 14 residues. Germline CDR1 reads MNHNS; CDR2 reads SASEGT. CDR3 sequence reads: CASSAGTFIYEQYF. As DNA, the CDR3 is TGTGCCAGCAGTGCCGGGACTTTCATCTACGAGCAGTACTTC.

In its sample, this clone was seen once. The chain employs TRBV27 and TRBJ1-6; the D is unclear. There are 13 residues in the CDR3. Germline V gene lookup returns CDR1 MNHEY and CDR2 SMNVEV (reference sequence). V lost 7 bases, J lost 4 bases, and 8 bases lay in between. The DNA of the CDR3 is TGTGCCAGCACCCTCGCGTATAATTCACCCCTCCACTTT. Translated: CASTLAYNSPLHF.

The gene calls are TRBV9 and TRBJ1-1; TRBD1 matches at 8 bases. Germline-derived CDR1 and CDR2 are SGDLS and YYNGEE. The CDR3 is made up of 16 amino acids. J was trimmed by 0 bases and V by 3 bases; bases with no gene match: 7. This CDR3 is CASSAAQGAMNTEAFF. CDR3 nucleotides: TGTGCCAGCAGCGCCGCTCAGGGGGCCATGAACACTGAAGCTTTCTTT. Based on the CDR3 plus reference TRBV9 and TRBJ1-1, the full variable domain is DSGVTQTPKHLITATGQRVTLRCSPRSGDLSVYWYQQSLDQGLQFLIQYYNGEERAKGNILERFSAQQFPDLHSELNLSSLELGDSALYFCASSAAQGAMNTEAFFGQGTRLTVV.

The chain carries TRBV5-4 and TRBJ2-5; possibly TRBD2 for D (6 bases). Deletions cut 0 bases from V and 5 bases from J, with 14 bases between. Germline V lookup: CDR1 SGHNT, CDR2 YYREEE (reference sequence). CDR3 length equals 15 residues. The CDR3 is CASSLVAGSGETQYF. DNA of the CDR3: TGTGCCAGCAGCTTGGTGGCGGGGTCAGGGGAGACCCAGTACTTC. The full variable domain, with the rest looked up from reference TRBV5-4 and TRBJ2-5, is ETGVTQSPTHLIKTRGQQVTLRCSSQSGHNTVSWYQQALGQGPQFIFQYYREEENGRGNFPPRFSGLQFPNYSSELNVNALELDDSALYLCASSLVAGSGETQYFGPGTRLLVL.

The chain uses TRBV4-3 and TRBJ1-6; 8 positions match TRBD1. CDR1 and CDR2 from the germline V gene are LGHNA and YSLEER. CDR3 length: 14 residues. The V segment lost 4 bases and the J segment 9 bases; nucleotides outside the gene matches: 5. The CDR3 DNA follows: TGCGCCAGCAGCCTCGGACAGGGAGGTTCACCCCTCCACTTT. It is translated as CASSLGQGGSPLHF.

The rearrangement links TRBV6-5 to TRBJ2-5; D unclear. Germline V gene sequence: CDR1 MNHEY, CDR2 SVGAGI. V dropped 0 bases and J dropped 5 bases, with 13 bases sitting between them. The CDR3 contains 15 residues. Here the CDR3 DNA reads TGTGCCAGCAGTTACTCCTACCGCCCCTCTGAGACCCAGTACTTC. Its protein product is CASSYSYRPSETQYF.

Judged by abundance, this clone is medium-sized (0.01 to 0.1%). The chain employs TRBV5-1 and TRBJ2-7, with 8 bases lining up with TRBD2. The germline V gene has CDR1 SGHRS and CDR2 YFSETQ. The V and J ends lost 1 base and 6 bases, in that order; junction bases with no gene match: 9. The CDR3 runs 15 residues. In DNA, the CDR3 is TGCGCCAGCAGCTTGTATGGAGCGGGAGCATCCGAGCAGTACTTC. It specifies CASSLYGAGASEQYF.

The genes are TRBV7-6 and TRBJ1-2; a possible D gene is TRBD1 (5 bases). Germline V lookup: CDR1 SGHVS, CDR2 FNYEAQ. The CDR3 has 14 residues. Between the trimmed V and J ends, which lost 1 base and 6 bases, there was a span of 12 bases. The CDR3 nucleotides are TGTGCCAGCAGCTTAGATGGCGGGGCCGATGGCTACACCTTC. As protein: CASSLDGGADGYTF. The variable domain in full, completed from reference TRBV7-6 and TRBJ1-2, reads GAGVSQSPRYKVTKRGQDVALRCDPISGHVSLYWYRQALGQGPEFLTYFNYEAQQDKSGLPNDRFSAERPEGSISTLTIQRTEQRDSAMYRCASSLDGGADGYTFGSGTRLTVV.

V gene TRBV5-1 combines with J gene TRBJ2-1; D remains ambiguous. V was trimmed by 6 bases and J by 7 bases, leaving 8 bases between them. The CDR3 extends over 11 amino acids. The V gene's germline CDR1 is SGHRS and CDR2 YFSETQ. Here the CDR3 reads CASTPGNEQFF. In DNA form, the CDR3 reads TGCGCCAGCACTCCAGGAAATGAGCAGTTCTTC.

V gene TRBV5-6 combines with J gene TRBJ1-2; TRBD1 agrees at 10 bases. This CDR3 has 14 amino acids. The ends lost 2 bases at V and 7 bases at J; junction bases unmatched: 5. Germline CDR1 and CDR2: SGHDT and YYEEEE. The CDR3 protein is CASSFRGTGAGYTF. Here the CDR3 DNA reads TGTGCCAGCAGCTTCCGCGGGACAGGGGCTGGCTACACCTTC.

This chain connects TRBV19 to TRBJ2-5, with 7 nucleotides matching TRBD1. The CDR3 consists of 13 residues. The V gene end was trimmed by 4 bases and the J gene end by 1 base; junction bases not matched to a gene: 0. Germline CDR1 LNHDA, CDR2 SQIVND (reference sequence). The chain's CDR3 is CASSRDSQETQYF. In DNA form, the CDR3 reads TGTGCCAGTAGTAGGGACAGCCAAGAGACCCAGTACTTC. The full variable domain, with the rest looked up from reference TRBV19 and TRBJ2-5, is DGGITQSPKYLFRKEGQNVTLSCEQNLNHDAMYWYRQDPGQGLRLIYYSQIVNDFQKGDIAEGYSVSREKKESFPLTVTSAQKNPTAFYLCASSRDSQETQYFGPGTRLLVL.